This T cell receptor (beta chain) was captured by sequencing in a study of control samples from healthy donors and cancer patients. Profiling relied on immunoSEQ multiplex PCR, and the TCRdb table lists in-frame clones only, not all of them. The sample shows about 150,000 clones, over 90% of them seen only once. In its sample, this clone was seen once. V was cut by 2 bases and J by 3 bases, with 8 bases left in between. This CDR3 region has 13 residues. Germline loops: CDR1 MNHEY, CDR2 SVGAGI. This TCR came from a middle-aged man in good health. J is TRBJ2-7 and V is TRBV6-5; D unresolved. The sequenced material came from blood. The CDR3 region has the DNA TGTGCCAGCAGTTACGGGCCCATCTACGAGCAGTACTTC. Translated: CASSYGPIYEQYF.